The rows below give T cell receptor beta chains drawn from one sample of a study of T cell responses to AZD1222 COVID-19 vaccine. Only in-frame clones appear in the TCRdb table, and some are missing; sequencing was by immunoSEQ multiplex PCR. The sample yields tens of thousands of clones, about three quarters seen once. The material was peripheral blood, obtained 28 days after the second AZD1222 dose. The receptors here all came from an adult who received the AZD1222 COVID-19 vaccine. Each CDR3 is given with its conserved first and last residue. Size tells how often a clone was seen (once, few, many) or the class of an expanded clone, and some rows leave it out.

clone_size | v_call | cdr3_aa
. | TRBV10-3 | CAISESTQGKNEQFF
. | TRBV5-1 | CASKRNTDNEQFF
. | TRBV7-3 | CASSFLAGGSVEQFF
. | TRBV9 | CASSVSGGANEQFF
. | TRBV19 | CASSSTGGETQYF
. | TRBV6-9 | CASSQAIRGGNEQFF
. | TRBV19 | CASSIGPPGQGYEQYF
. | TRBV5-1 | CASSFDSRSYEQYF
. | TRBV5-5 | CASSRTSGGAFTDTQYF
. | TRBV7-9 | CASSSDRLVHSPLHF
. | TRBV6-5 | CASSQQGDNGPQHF
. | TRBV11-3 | CASSSPDTQYF
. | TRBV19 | CASSLAGGTNTGELFF
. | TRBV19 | CASSRRSDEKLFF
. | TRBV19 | CASTMTGGPYTGELFF
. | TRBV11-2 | CASRDSPTGWPDTQYF
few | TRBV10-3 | CAISLRGMVELFF
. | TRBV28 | CASSLRKTTGMKQYF
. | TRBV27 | CASSYRELGNYGYTF
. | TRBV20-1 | CSAQDGPAYTF
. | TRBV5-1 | CASTSKSGNTIYF
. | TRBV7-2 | CASSLIPTGGDTQYF
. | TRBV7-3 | CASSSGLADNEQFF
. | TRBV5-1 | CASSQTGEGYEQYF
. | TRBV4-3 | CASSQNPGGASYEQYF
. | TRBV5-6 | CASQLTSRRGYNEQFF
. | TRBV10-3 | CAISDSTGVDIQYF
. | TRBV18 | CASSEGQGYETQYF
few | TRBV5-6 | CASKPAGEQETQYF
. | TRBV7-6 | CASSPGGGREKLFF
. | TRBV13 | CASSFFGGADNEQFF
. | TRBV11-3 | CASSLDQRSGELFF
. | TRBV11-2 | CASSRGRANEKLFF
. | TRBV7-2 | CASSLSRVGPREQYF
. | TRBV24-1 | CAEPGELNNQPQHF
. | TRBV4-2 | CASSQDRLTNQPQHF
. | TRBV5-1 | CASSSQRNTEAFF
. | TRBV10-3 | CAISPGLAGSGSPYEQYF